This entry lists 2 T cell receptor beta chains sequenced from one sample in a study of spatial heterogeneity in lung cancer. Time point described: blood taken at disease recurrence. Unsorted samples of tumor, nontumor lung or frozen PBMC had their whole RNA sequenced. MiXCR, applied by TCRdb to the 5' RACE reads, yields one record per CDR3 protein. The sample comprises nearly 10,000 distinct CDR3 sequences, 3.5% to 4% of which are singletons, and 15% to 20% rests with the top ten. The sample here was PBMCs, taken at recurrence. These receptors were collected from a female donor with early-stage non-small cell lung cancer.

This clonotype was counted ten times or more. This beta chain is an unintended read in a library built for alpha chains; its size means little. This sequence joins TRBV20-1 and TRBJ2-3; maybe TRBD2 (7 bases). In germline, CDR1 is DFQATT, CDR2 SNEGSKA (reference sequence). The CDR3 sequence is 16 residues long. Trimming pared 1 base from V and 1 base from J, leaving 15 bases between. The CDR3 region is CSARGGGEVGTDTQYF. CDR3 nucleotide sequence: TGCAGTGCTAGAGGGGGGGGCGAGGTAGGCACAGATACGCAGTATTTT.

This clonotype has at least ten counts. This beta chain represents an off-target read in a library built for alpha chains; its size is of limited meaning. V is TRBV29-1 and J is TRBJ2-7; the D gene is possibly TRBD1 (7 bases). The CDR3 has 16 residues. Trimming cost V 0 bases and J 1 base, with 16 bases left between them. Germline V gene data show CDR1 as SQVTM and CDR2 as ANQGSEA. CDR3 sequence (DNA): TGCAGCGTTGAAGATCCCCAGGGGGGTGAATCCTACGAGCAGTACTTC. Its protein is CSVEDPQGGESYEQYF.